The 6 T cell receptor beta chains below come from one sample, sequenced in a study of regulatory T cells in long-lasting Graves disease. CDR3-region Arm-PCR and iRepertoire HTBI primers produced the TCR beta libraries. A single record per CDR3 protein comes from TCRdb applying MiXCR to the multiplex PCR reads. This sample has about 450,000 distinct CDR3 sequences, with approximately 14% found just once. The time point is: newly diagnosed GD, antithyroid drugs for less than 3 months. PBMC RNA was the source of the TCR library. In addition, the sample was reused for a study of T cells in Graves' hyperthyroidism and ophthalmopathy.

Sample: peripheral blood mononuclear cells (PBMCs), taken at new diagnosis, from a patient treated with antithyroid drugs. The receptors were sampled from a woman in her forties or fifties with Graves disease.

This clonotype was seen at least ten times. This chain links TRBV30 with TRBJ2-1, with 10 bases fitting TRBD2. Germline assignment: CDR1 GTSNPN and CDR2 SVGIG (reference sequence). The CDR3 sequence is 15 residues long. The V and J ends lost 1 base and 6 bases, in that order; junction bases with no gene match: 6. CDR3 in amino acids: CAWSELAGLLNEQFF. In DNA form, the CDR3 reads TGTGCCTGGAGTGAACTAGCGGGACTACTCAATGAGCAGTTCTTC.

For the CDR3, the DNA is TGTGCCTGGAGTACGACTAGCGGGATGGGGGAGACCCAGTACTTC. As protein: CAWSTTSGMGETQYF. The V call is TRBV30, the J call TRBJ2-3; TRBD2 matches at 11 bases. The J call is in doubt because the DNA end fits TRBJ2-5 better. CDR3 length: 15 residues. Germline CDR1 and CDR2: GTSNPN and SVGIG (reference sequence).

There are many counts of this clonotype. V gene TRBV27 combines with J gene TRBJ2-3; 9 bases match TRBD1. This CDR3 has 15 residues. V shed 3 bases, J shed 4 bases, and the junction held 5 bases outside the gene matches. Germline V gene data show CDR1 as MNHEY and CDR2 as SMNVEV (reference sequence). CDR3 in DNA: TGTGCCAGCAGTTTTTGGGGACAGGGACCAGATACGCAGTATTTT. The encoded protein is CASSFWGQGPDTQYF.

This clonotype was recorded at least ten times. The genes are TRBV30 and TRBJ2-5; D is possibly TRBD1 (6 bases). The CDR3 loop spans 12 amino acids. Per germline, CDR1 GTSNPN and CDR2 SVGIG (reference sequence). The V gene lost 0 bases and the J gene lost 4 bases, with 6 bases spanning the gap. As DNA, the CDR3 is TGTGCCTGGAGTGTAGGGGGAGAGACCCAGTACTTC. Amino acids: CAWSVGGETQYF.

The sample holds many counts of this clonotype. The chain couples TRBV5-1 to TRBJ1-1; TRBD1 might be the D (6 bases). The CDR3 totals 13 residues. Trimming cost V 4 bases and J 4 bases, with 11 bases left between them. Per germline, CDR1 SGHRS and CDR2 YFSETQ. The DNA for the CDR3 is TGCGCCAGCAGCACGGAGGGGGTCACTGAAGCTTTCTTT. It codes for CASSTEGVTEAFF.

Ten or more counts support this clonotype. The CDR3 nucleotides read TGTGCCAGCAGTGGGGGGACAGGTTATGGCTACACCTTC. It encodes CASSGGTGYGYTF. The V and J genes are TRBV12-3 or TRBV12-4 and TRBJ1-2; 8 bases fit TRBD1. The junction had 4 bases not matched to a gene; V was cut back by 5 bases and J by 5 bases. This CDR3 contains 13 residues.